This T cell receptor beta chain derives from a study of T cell responses to AZD1222 COVID-19 vaccine. V was clipped by 3 bases and J by 5 bases, with 11 bases between them. Looked up from germline, CDR1 is SGHDN and CDR2 is FVKESK. This CDR3 is 14 amino acids long. As concerns this clone: Its cognate antigen is unknown.

Clones were sequenced by immunoSEQ multiplex PCR, and TCRdb holds only the in-frame ones, with some missing. The sample gives about 100,000 clones, 88% of which show up once; 1.8% is in the top ten. The study, taken as a whole, reports: Only a handful of AZD1222 recipients, several in all, had baseline seropositivity. Regions 160-218 and 743-854 dominated among vaccine-associated CD4 TCRs spanning spike. Unmutated variant regions are reportedly targeted by nearly half of spike-specific TCRs.

Here the sequenced sample was peripheral blood, taken on day 0 of AZD1222 vaccination. The source of this sequence is an adult in good health. The chain recombines TRBV14 with TRBJ2-1; maybe TRBD2 (7 bases). Here the CDR3 reads CASSQGGPHNEQFF. CDR3 bases: TGTGCCAGCAGCCAGGGGGGGCCGCACAATGAGCAGTTCTTC.